A single sample is the source of the 16 T cell receptor beta chains below, sequenced in a study of blood T cell repertoires in COVID-19. Libraries were prepared by immunoSEQ multiplex PCR; TCRdb keeps only in-frame clonotypes and omits some of them. The sample shows about 270,000 clones, approximately 90% of them seen only once. Specimen: PBMCs or T cells enriched from blood (not recorded which). The receptors shown here come from a woman aged 18-29 years who had recovered from COVID-19.

The rearrangement uses TRBV18 and TRBJ2-5; D not certain. Germline lookup yields CDR1 KGHSH and CDR2 LQKENI. CDR3 size: 16 residues. The V end lost 3 bases, the J end lost 1 base, and 15 bases lay between the germline ends. The CDR3 DNA is TGTGCCAGCTCACCGCGACTCGAGACTTCCCAAGAGACCCAGTACTTC. It encodes CASSPRLETSQETQYF.

This chain connects TRBV14 to TRBJ2-2; D is possibly TRBD2 (6 bases). V lost 7 bases to trimming and J lost 6 bases, with 15 bases between them. Germline CDR1 and CDR2: SGHDN and FVKESK. This CDR3 is built from 14 residues. DNA for the CDR3: TGTGCCAGCACCTCAATCAGGGAGGCCGGGGAGCTGTTTTTT. This translates into CASTSIREAGELFF.

The rearrangement joins TRBV3-1 (or the pseudogene TRBV3-2) to TRBJ2-1, with TRBD2 matching 9 bases. Germline values: CDR1 LGHDT, CDR2 YNNKEL (reference sequence). The CDR3 is 18 amino acids. Trimming removed 0 bases from V and 7 bases from J; junction bases left unmatched: 13. The CDR3 loop reads CASSQEKRGVGIRNEQFF. CDR3 nucleotide sequence: TGTGCCAGCAGCCAAGAGAAGCGGGGGGTAGGTATAAGGAATGAGCAGTTCTTC.

The chain employs TRBV5-4 and TRBJ2-2, with TRBD1 matching over 10 bases. CDR1 is SGHNT and CDR2 is YYREEE in the germline V gene (reference sequence). The CDR3 sequence is 15 residues long. V trimming: 4 bases; J trimming: 7 bases; junction bases outside the gene matches: 7. The CDR3 DNA sequence: TGTGCCAGCAGCAGCCGGGACAGGGGTGACGGGGAGCTGTTTTTT. Translated, it gives CASSSRDRGDGELFF.

V is TRBV28 and J is TRBJ2-1; D possibly corresponds to TRBD1 (5 bases). There are 13 residues in the CDR3. Trimming stripped 7 bases from V and 4 bases from J, with 11 bases between. CDR1 is MDHEN, CDR2 SYDVKM, per germline. The CDR3 DNA reads TGTGCCAGCACCCCCAGACAGTACAATGAGCAGTTCTTC. Protein sequence: CASTPRQYNEQFF.

The rearrangement joins TRBV3-1 (or the pseudogene TRBV3-2) to TRBJ2-7; TRBD1 matches 9 bases. V was pared by 0 bases and J by 4 bases, with 7 bases of the junction left unmatched. CDR1 and CDR2 (germline): LGHDT, YNNKEL (reference sequence). This CDR3 has 16 residues. The CDR3 region is CASSQDATGGGYEQYF. For the CDR3, the DNA is TGTGCCAGCAGCCAAGACGCAACAGGGGGCGGTTACGAGCAGTACTTC.

The chain couples TRBV11-2 to TRBJ2-3; 7 bases map to TRBD1. Germline V gene lookup returns CDR1 SGHAT and CDR2 FQNNGV. After removal of 0 bases from V and 0 bases from J, the junction contained 0 bases not matched to a gene. The CDR3 sequence is 15 residues long. The CDR3 region has the DNA TGTGCCAGCAGCTTAGAGGGACAGAGCACAGATACGCAGTATTTT. Its protein is CASSLEGQSTDTQYF.

The chain is built from TRBV9 and TRBJ2-6, with 8 positions matching TRBD1. The CDR3 spans 21 residues. J was trimmed by 0 bases and V by 0 bases; bases with no gene match: 14. The germline V gene encodes CDR1 SGDLS and CDR2 YYNGEE. The CDR3 coding sequence is TGTGCCAGCAGCGTAGCCATCGGAATGACAGGGGCACACTCTGGGGCCAACGTCCTGACTTTC. This translates into CASSVAIGMTGAHSGANVLTF.

This chain uses TRBV29-1 with TRBJ2-2, with 8 bases identical to TRBD1. This CDR3 has 15 residues. The V gene end was trimmed by 6 bases and the J gene end by 5 bases; junction bases not matched to a gene: 11. Germline CDR1 SQVTM, CDR2 ANQGSEA. The CDR3, as DNA: TGCAGCGTGGGTGACAGGGGCCTTTGGACCGGGGAGCTGTTTTTT. Its translation: CSVGDRGLWTGELFF.

This clone has a handful of counts. V usage is TRBV30 and J usage is TRBJ1-5; D may be TRBD1 (5 bases). V was pared by 2 bases and J by 2 bases, with 16 bases between. The CDR3 extends over 16 amino acids. Germline CDR1 and CDR2: GTSNPN and SVGIG (reference sequence). This CDR3 reads CAWSSPGGWGNQPQHF. Written as DNA, the CDR3 is TGTGCCTGGAGTTCGCCGGGGGGTTGGGGCAATCAGCCCCAGCATTTT.

This clone was recorded once. The chain links TRBV7-9 to TRBJ1-2, with a weak D call TRBD1 (6 bases). This CDR3 has 14 residues. With 3 bases removed from V and 2 bases from J, the gap between germline ends came to 10 bases. CDR1 and CDR2 from the germline V gene are SEHNR and FQNEAQ (reference sequence). CDR3 in DNA: TGTGCCAGCAGCTTTCCTACAGGGAACTATGGCTACACCTTC. It encodes CASSFPTGNYGYTF.

The chain combines TRBV9 with TRBJ2-1, with 9 bases fitting TRBD2. There are 15 residues in the CDR3. CDR1 and CDR2 from the germline V gene are SGDLS and YYNGEE. With 2 bases clipped from V and 7 bases from J, the junction kept 7 bases outside the gene matches. The CDR3 is CASSVTSSGVNEQFF. The CDR3 DNA reads TGTGCCAGCAGCGTTACCTCTAGCGGGGTTAATGAGCAGTTCTTC.

This chain uses TRBV27 with TRBJ2-7; 8 positions agree with TRBD1. The CDR3 is 15 amino acids. Germline-derived CDR1 and CDR2 are MNHEY and SMNVEV (reference sequence). V lost 3 bases, J lost 4 bases, and 8 bases stayed unmatched. The CDR3 sequence: CASSFLDREKYEQYF. CDR3 DNA sequence: TGTGCCAGCAGTTTTTTGGACAGGGAGAAGTACGAGCAGTACTTC.

The rearrangement joins TRBV25-1 to TRBJ1-6; D unresolved. From germline, CDR1 is MGHDK and CDR2 SYGVNS. The CDR3 is made up of 17 amino acids. V lost 5 bases to trimming and J lost 9 bases, with 23 bases between them. The CDR3 bases are TGTGCCAGCAGTTCAATCGGGCTTACTTTCGAGGGTTCACCCCTCCACTTT. It codes for CASSSIGLTFEGSPLHF.

The chain joins TRBV5-1 to TRBJ2-1, with 11 nucleotides matching TRBD2. CDR1 SGHRS and CDR2 YFSETQ come from the germline V gene. The CDR3 spans 13 residues. V dropped 0 bases and J dropped 14; count of bases not matched to a gene: 4. The CDR3 sequence: CASSLGSGGAEFF. The CDR3 nucleotides are TGCGCCAGCAGCTTGGGTAGCGGGGGGGCCGAGTTCTTC. The entire variable domain, with the rest obtained from reference TRBV5-1 and TRBJ2-1, is as follows: KAGVTQTPRYLIKTRGQQVTLSCSPISGHRSVSWYQQTPGQGLQFLFEYFSETQRNKGNFPGRFSGRQFSNSRSEMNVSTLELGDSALYLCASSLGSGGAEFFGPGTRLTVL.

The V gene is TRBV19, the J gene TRBJ1-5; 8 bases match TRBD1. Per germline, CDR1 LNHDA and CDR2 SQIVND (reference sequence). The CDR3 covers 17 residues. V dropped 3 bases and J dropped 0; count of bases not matched to a gene: 7. The CDR3 reads CASSMGTGWNSNQPQHF. The CDR3 nucleotides are TGTGCCAGTAGTATGGGGACAGGATGGAATAGCAATCAGCCCCAGCATTTT. Full variable domain (rest looked up from reference TRBV19 and TRBJ1-5): DGGITQSPKYLFRKEGQNVTLSCEQNLNHDAMYWYRQDPGQGLRLIYYSQIVNDFQKGDIAEGYSVSREKKESFPLTVTSAQKNPTAFYLCASSMGTGWNSNQPQHFGDGTRLSIL.